The present TCR beta chain was sequenced within a study of technical replicates of blood from a handful of donors. This table comes from immunoSEQ multiplex PCR, and its TCRdb copy is limited to in-frame clones, with some not included. The data show 14,000 or so clones, 84% seen once. The sequenced material came from PBMCs. This receptor was taken from a human donor in good health.

The CDR3 nucleotides read TGTGCCAGCAGCGTTCAGGGGGAGACCCAGTACTTC. Translating it yields CASSVQGETQYF. The chain carries TRBV9 and TRBJ2-5; TRBD1 is a possible D gene (6 bases). The V end was cut by 2 bases, the J end by 5 bases, with 7 bases between. The length of the CDR3 is 12 residues. Germline CDR1 is SGDLS and CDR2 is YYNGEE.